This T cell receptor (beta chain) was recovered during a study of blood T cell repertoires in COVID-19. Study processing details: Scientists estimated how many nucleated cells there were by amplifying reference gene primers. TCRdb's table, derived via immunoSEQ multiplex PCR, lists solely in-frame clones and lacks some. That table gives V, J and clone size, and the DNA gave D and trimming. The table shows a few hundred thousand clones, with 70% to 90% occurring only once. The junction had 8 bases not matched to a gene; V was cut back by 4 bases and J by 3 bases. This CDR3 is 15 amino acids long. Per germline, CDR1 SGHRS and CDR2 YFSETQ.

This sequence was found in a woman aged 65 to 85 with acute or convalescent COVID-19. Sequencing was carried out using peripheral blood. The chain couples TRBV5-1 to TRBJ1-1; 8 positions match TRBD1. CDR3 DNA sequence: TGCGCCAGCAGCCCTGACAGGGGTTGGGACACTGAAGCTTTCTTT. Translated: CASSPDRGWDTEAFF.